The 30 T cell receptor beta chains presented below share a single source sample, sequenced in a study of beta chain features in type 1 diabetes. Isolated RNA was reverse transcribed in full, so expressed TCRB transcripts were sequenced. The data were produced by immunoSEQ multiplex PCR, yet TCRdb's version contains in-frame clones alone and is incomplete. Here the sample spans nearly 700,000 clones, 10% to 15% being singletons. These receptors' antigens are unknown. General study results and limits: People with Type 1 diabetes carried modestly yet significantly shorter TCRB CDR3s in all four CD4+ subsets.

Sequencing input: naive CD4+ T cells from blood. The receptors come from a man in his late teens or twenties with type 1 diabetes.

There are a few counts of this clone. The chain employs TRBV19 and TRBJ1-1; D is ambiguous. This CDR3 is built from 13 residues. Trimming left V 5 bases short and J 4 bases short, with 11 bases between. The germline V gene encodes CDR1 LNHDA and CDR2 SQIVND (reference sequence). The CDR3 reads CASSPGGLTEAFF. CDR3 bases: TGTGCCAGTAGTCCCGGTGGCCTCACTGAAGCTTTCTTT.

The chain joins TRBV30 to TRBJ1-2, with 8 bases aligning to TRBD1. Trimming took 0 bases from V and 6 from J; bases not matched to a gene: 3. CDR3 length: 13 residues. Germline V gene data show CDR1 as GTSNPN and CDR2 as SVGIG (reference sequence). The CDR3 sequence is CAWSVDRGNGYTF. The CDR3 DNA sequence: TGTGCCTGGAGTGTAGACAGGGGAAATGGCTACACCTTC.

The chain has TRBV18 and TRBJ1-2; possible D gene TRBD1, 6 bases. This CDR3 has 14 amino acids. Trimming left V 2 bases short and J 6 bases short, with 13 bases between. The germline gives CDR1 KGHSH, CDR2 LQKENI. CDR3 loop: CASSPGAGGNGYTF. Written as DNA, the CDR3 is TGTGCCAGCTCACCAGGGGCCGGGGGCAATGGCTACACCTTC.

The table lists this clone with a few counts. The chain recombines TRBV7-9 with TRBJ1-2, with a tentative D call TRBD1 (6 bases). Trimming left V 5 bases short and J 6 bases short, with 16 bases between. The CDR3 covers 14 residues. Looked up from germline, CDR1 is SEHNR and CDR2 is FQNEAQ (reference sequence). CDR3: CASSRAGELHGYTF. As DNA, the CDR3 is TGTGCCAGCAGCCGCGCAGGGGAGCTTCATGGCTACACCTTC.

The chain couples TRBV9 to TRBJ2-2; TRBD1 or TRBD2 may be the D gene (6 bases each). Trimming left V 4 bases short and J 2 bases short, with 15 bases between. The CDR3 loop spans 16 amino acids. The V gene's germline CDR1 is SGDLS and CDR2 YYNGEE. The CDR3 nucleotides read TGTGCCAGCAGCTTCCGAGGGGGACTTAACACCGGGGAGCTGTTTTTT. It encodes CASSFRGGLNTGELFF.

The V and J genes are TRBV5-4 and TRBJ2-7; 8 bases match TRBD1. Germline CDR1 and CDR2: SGHNT and YYREEE (reference sequence). V was clipped by 0 bases and J by 3 bases; unmatched bases: 8. CDR3 length: 16 amino acids. This CDR3 reads CASSLGAGGRNYEQYF. In DNA, the CDR3 is TGTGCCAGCAGCTTGGGTGCAGGGGGCAGGAACTACGAGCAGTACTTC.

This clone was counted a few times. CDR3 nucleotide sequence: TGCGCCAGCAGCCTGCAGGAGGCAGATACGCAGTATTTT. It encodes CASSLQEADTQYF. This chain uses TRBV5-1 with TRBJ2-3, with D possibly matching TRBD2 (5 bases). CDR1 is SGHRS and CDR2 is YFSETQ in the germline V gene. Trimming pared 4 bases from V and 4 bases from J, leaving 10 bases between. CDR3 length: 13 residues.

The gene calls are TRBV25-1 and TRBJ1-1; 7 bases align to TRBD1. V was clipped by 5 bases and J by 7 bases; unmatched bases: 10. The germline V gene has CDR1 MGHDK and CDR2 SYGVNS. The CDR3 is made up of 14 amino acids. The CDR3 DNA is TGTGCCAGCAGTCCCCCGCTTGGGACAGATGAAGCTTTCTTT. Translating it yields CASSPPLGTDEAFF.

This clone showed up just a few times. The genes are TRBV29-1 and TRBJ2-3; D may be TRBD2 (6 bases). Trimming took off 6 bases at V and 2 bases at J, with 9 bases between the two ends. The CDR3 length is 12 residues. CDR1 and CDR2 from the germline V gene are SQVTM and ANQGSEA. Here the CDR3 DNA reads TGCAGCGTGCCGGGGGACACAGATACGCAGTATTTT. This gives the protein CSVPGDTDTQYF.

This clone was detected only a few times. The CDR3 region is CASSVADFITDTQYF. CDR3 sequence (DNA): TGTGCCAGCAGCGTAGCGGACTTCATAACAGATACGCAGTATTTT. This rearrangement joins TRBV9 to TRBJ2-3, with TRBD2 as a possible D gene (5 bases). This CDR3 is built from 15 residues. V lost 0 bases, J lost 3 bases, and 11 bases lay in between. Germline loops: CDR1 SGDLS, CDR2 YYNGEE.

This clone was seen more than once but under ten times. The same CDR3 arises from other DNA sequences in this sample as well. V usage is TRBV27 and J usage is TRBJ1-1; D not certain. V was pared by 4 bases and J by 0 bases, with 3 bases between. Germline CDR1 reads MNHEY; CDR2 reads SMNVEV (reference sequence). CDR3 length: 12 residues. The CDR3 sequence is CASSSVNTEAFF. The CDR3 DNA reads as TGTGCCAGCAGTTCCGTGAACACTGAAGCTTTCTTT.

This clone was detected only a few times. V is TRBV30 and J is TRBJ1-4, with a weak D call TRBD1 (5 bases). V shed 2 bases and J shed 14 bases, with 18 bases lying between them. The CDR3 totals 13 residues. Germline assignment: CDR1 GTSNPN and CDR2 SVGIG (reference sequence). In DNA form, the CDR3 reads TGTGCCTGGAGTCTAAACGGGGGAAATAGGCTGTTTTTT. Protein: CAWSLNGGNRLFF.

V and J are TRBV11-2 and TRBJ1-2, with TRBD1 as a possible D gene (5 bases). Germline V gene data show CDR1 as SGHAT and CDR2 as FQNNGV. This CDR3 has 15 residues. With 2 bases removed from V and 6 bases from J, the gap between germline ends came to 16 bases. This CDR3 is CASSLPEGGVDGYTF. CDR3 bases: TGTGCCAGCAGCTTACCCGAGGGAGGGGTGGATGGCTACACCTTC.

This sequence joins TRBV5-6 and TRBJ2-1, with D possibly TRBD1 on 5 matching bases. The CDR3 extends over 13 amino acids. Per germline, CDR1 SGHDT and CDR2 YYEEEE. The V gene lost 1 base and the J gene lost 15 bases, with 17 bases spanning the gap. For the CDR3, the DNA is TGTGCCAGCAGCTTGTATGGGGCCGTACCCCCGTTCTTC. Residues: CASSLYGAVPPFF.

The J gene is TRBJ1-2, the V gene TRBV4-1; D gene unclear. V gave up 0 bases and J gave up 4 bases, with 9 bases separating them. In germline, CDR1 is MGHRA, CDR2 YSYEKL. CDR3 length equals 14 residues. CDR3 loop: CASSQDDARYGYTF. CDR3 DNA sequence: TGCGCCAGCAGCCAAGATGACGCTCGCTATGGCTACACCTTC.

This clone showed up just a few times. This chain joins TRBV9 and TRBJ1-6; D gene ambiguous. Trimming cost V 0 bases and J 0 bases, with 4 bases left between them. Germline CDR1 is SGDLS and CDR2 is YYNGEE. The length of the CDR3 is 15 residues. Here the CDR3 DNA reads TGTGCCAGCAGCGTAGGGAGCTCCTATAATTCACCCCTCCACTTT. It specifies CASSVGSSYNSPLHF.

This clone was detected many times. This chain joins TRBV30 and TRBJ2-5, with a tentative D call TRBD2 (6 bases). This CDR3 is 14 amino acids long. CDR1 and CDR2 (germline): GTSNPN, SVGIG (reference sequence). The germline V and J ends were trimmed by 0 bases and 5 bases, with 13 bases remaining between them. The CDR3 region is CAWSVLGGIETQYF. Written as DNA, the CDR3 is TGTGCCTGGAGTGTACTGGGAGGAATCGAGACCCAGTACTTC.

As regards this clone: Other DNA sequences in this specimen translate into the identical CDR3. The chain recombines TRBV30 with TRBJ1-4; D gene uncertain. The CDR3 covers 14 residues. Germline values: CDR1 GTSNPN, CDR2 SVGIG (reference sequence). The V gene lost 3 bases and the J gene lost 5 bases, with 13 bases spanning the gap. The CDR3 nucleotides are TGTGCCTGGAGCGTACAACTAGGGAATGAAAAACTGTTTTTT. Residues: CAWSVQLGNEKLFF.

This clone turned up a few times. The genes are TRBV28 and TRBJ1-3; D is possibly TRBD1 (6 bases). This CDR3 is 14 amino acids long. CDR1 MDHEN and CDR2 SYDVKM come from the germline V gene. V lost 5 bases, J lost 0 bases, and 8 bases lay in between. DNA for the CDR3: TGTGCCAGCAGTAAACAGGGCTCTGGAAACACCATATATTTT. This translates into CASSKQGSGNTIYF.

The chain carries TRBV25-1 and TRBJ2-5; the D gene is possibly TRBD1 (6 bases). Matching the DNA end better, TRBJ2-7 makes the J call doubtful. This CDR3 is built from 15 residues. Per germline, CDR1 MGHDK and CDR2 SYGVNS. CDR3 sequence (DNA): TGTGCCAGCAGTGATAGGCAGGGGTCCGCCTACGAGCAGTACTTC. As protein: CASSDRQGSAYEQYF.

J is TRBJ2-1 and V is TRBV5-1; 10 bases are shared with TRBD2. V was pared by 1 base and J by 6 bases, with 4 bases of the junction left unmatched. The CDR3 is made up of 15 amino acids. The V gene's germline CDR1 is SGHRS and CDR2 YFSETQ. The CDR3: CASSLIAGGPNEQFF. The CDR3 DNA is TGCGCCAGCAGCTTGATAGCGGGGGGCCCCAATGAGCAGTTCTTC.

This clone was counted only a few times. This chain uses TRBV19 with TRBJ2-5, with 7 bases aligning to TRBD2. The CDR3 totals 15 residues. Unmatched junction bases numbered 8, after V lost 3 bases and J lost 4 bases. Germline V gives CDR1 LNHDA, CDR2 SQIVND (reference sequence). This chain's CDR3 is CASSMWSGEGETQYF. The CDR3 DNA follows: TGTGCCAGTAGTATGTGGAGCGGGGAAGGAGAGACCCAGTACTTC.

This clone occurred a few times. The V gene is TRBV7-9, the J gene TRBJ2-3; tentatively, D is TRBD1 or TRBD2 (6 bases each). The V end lost 4 bases, the J end lost 3 bases, and 20 bases lay between the germline ends. Germline-derived CDR1 and CDR2 are SEHNR and FQNEAQ (reference sequence). The CDR3 loop spans 17 amino acids. DNA for the CDR3: TGTGCCAGCAGCTCTAGGGCTAGCAGGGGACTTACAGATACGCAGTATTTT. It encodes CASSSRASRGLTDTQYF. The full variable domain, rest sourced from reference TRBV7-9 and TRBJ2-3, is DTGVSQNPRHKITKRGQNVTFRCDPISEHNRLYWYRQTLGQGPEFLTYFQNEAQLEKSRLLSDRFSAERPKGSFSTLEIQRTEQGDSAMYLCASSSRASRGLTDTQYFGPGTRLTVL.

V usage is TRBV27 and J usage is TRBJ2-1; 7 nucleotides match TRBD1. This CDR3 has 15 amino acids. Germline values: CDR1 MNHEY, CDR2 SMNVEV (reference sequence). With 8 bases clipped from V and 5 bases from J, the junction kept 12 bases outside the gene matches. This chain's CDR3 is CASCRIRDSDNEQFF. CDR3 sequence (DNA): TGTGCCAGCTGTCGGATCCGGGACAGCGACAATGAGCAGTTCTTC.

This clone has just a few counts. This rearrangement joins TRBV6-1 to TRBJ2-7; D not certain. Germline values: CDR1 MNHNS, CDR2 SASEGT. This CDR3 has 14 residues. Deletions cut 3 bases from V and 5 bases from J, with 14 bases between. In nucleotides, the CDR3 is TGTGCCAGCAGTGATGGCCAGAGAGAGAACGAGCAGTACTTC. As protein: CASSDGQRENEQYF.

This chain connects TRBV4-1 to TRBJ1-6; D possibly corresponds to TRBD1 (6 bases). This CDR3 is 17 amino acids long. The V and J ends lost 4 bases and 0 bases respectively, with 13 bases between them. The germline V gene has CDR1 MGHRA and CDR2 YSYEKL. The CDR3 bases are TGCGCCAGCAGCCCTAAAGGGGGGGACTCCTATAATTCACCCCTCCACTTT. Residues: CASSPKGGDSYNSPLHF.

This chain connects TRBV18 to TRBJ1-2; 8 nucleotides agree with TRBD1. Germline V gene lookup returns CDR1 KGHSH and CDR2 LQKENI. V lost 3 bases and J lost 5; bases outside the gene matches: 11. The CDR3 has 16 amino acids. CDR3 sequence: CASSPVPGQENYGYTF. For the CDR3, the DNA is TGTGCCAGCTCACCTGTCCCGGGACAGGAAAATTATGGCTACACCTTC.

As concerns this clone: The identical CDR3 is also encoded by other nucleotide sequences in the sample. This chain joins TRBV27 and TRBJ2-3; 11 bases match TRBD2. The V gene end was trimmed by 5 bases and the J gene end by 1 base; junction bases not matched to a gene: 2. The CDR3 length is 15 residues. CDR1 is MNHEY, CDR2 SMNVEV, per germline (reference sequence). The CDR3 nucleotides are TGTGCCAGCAGTCCACTAGCGGGGGGCACAGATACGCAGTATTTT. Encoded protein: CASSPLAGGTDTQYF.

This clone was recorded a few times. CDR3 DNA: TGTGCCAGTAGTGTTAGCGGGGGCTCCTACAATGAGCAGTTCTTC. Translating gives CASSVSGGSYNEQFF. The chain couples TRBV19 to TRBJ2-1; 9 positions match TRBD2. Per the germline V gene, CDR1 is LNHDA and CDR2 is SQIVND (reference sequence). The CDR3 extends over 15 amino acids. V was clipped by 5 bases and J by 0 bases; unmatched bases: 2.

This clone was picked up a small number of times. This chain connects TRBV4-1 to TRBJ2-7; D is perhaps TRBD1 (5 bases). The germline V and J ends were trimmed by 0 bases and 7 bases, with 22 bases remaining between them. The CDR3 has 17 amino acids. Germline lookup yields CDR1 MGHRA and CDR2 YSYEKL. As DNA, the CDR3 is TGCGCCAGCAGCCAAGATTTGCAGGGCCTAGTACGAGGAGAGCAGTACTTC. It encodes CASSQDLQGLVRGEQYF.